Included here is one T cell receptor beta chain sequence, with context. This CDR3 is 17 amino acids long. Germline V gives CDR1 SGHTA, CDR2 FQGNSA. V lost 1 base, J lost 1 base, and 13 bases lay in between. Seattle patients were enrolled during active infection and followed longitudinally. The authors' processing: For nucleated cells, counts were estimated from reference gene primer amplification. Libraries were prepared by immunoSEQ multiplex PCR; TCRdb keeps only in-frame clonotypes and omits some of them. The DNA was the basis for D and trimming; V, J and clone size are from that table. The sample holds about 200,000 clones; roughly 94% are singletons and the top ten take around 0.8%. These data belong to a study of blood T cell repertoires in COVID-19.

The TCR comes from a man aged 30 to 39 with COVID-19, enrolled during active disease. Sequenced material: peripheral blood. The V and J genes are TRBV7-2 and TRBJ2-2; D gene unclear. DNA for the CDR3: TGTGCCAGCAGCTTAGTTCCTGGGCCCAAGAACACCGGGGAGCTGTTTTTT. Residues: CASSLVPGPKNTGELFF.